Shown below are 23 T cell receptor beta chains from a single sample sequenced in a study of T-cell reconstitution after alpha-beta-depleted transplantation in children. TCRbeta library preparation incorporated unique molecular identifiers. TCRdb re-analysed the PCR reads in MiXCR, keeping a single row per CDR3 protein. The sample includes about 230,000 distinct CDR3 sequences, approximately 9% seen only once; the top ten take about 6%. The sample consisted of PBMCs from the stem cell graft donor, taken from the stem cell graft. The source is a human donor who donated a stem cell graft to a child with acute lymphoblastic leukemia.

This clonotype was observed once. This sequence joins TRBV5-6 and TRBJ2-4; perhaps TRBD1 as D (6 bases). Per the germline V gene, CDR1 is SGHDT and CDR2 is YYEEEE. This CDR3 contains 16 residues. V was pared by 3 bases and J by 6 bases, with 19 bases between. CDR3 sequence reads: CASSSPDSDLGNIQYF. CDR3 DNA: TGTGCCAGCAGCTCCCCGGACAGTGATTTAGGAAACATTCAGTACTTC. The full variable domain, with the rest looked up from reference TRBV5-6 and TRBJ2-4, is DAGVTQSPTHLIKTRGQQVTLRCSPKSGHDTVSWYQQALGQGPQFIFQYYEEEERQRGNFPDRFSGHQFPNYSSELNVNALLLGDSALYLCASSSPDSDLGNIQYFGAGTRLSVL.

The J gene is TRBJ2-1, the V gene TRBV5-1; the match to TRBD2 covers 14 bases. V lost 3 bases to trimming and J lost 4 bases; unmatched junction nucleotides: 9. This CDR3 comprises 18 residues. Germline loops: CDR1 SGHRS, CDR2 YFSETQ. CDR3 in amino acids: CASSSGLAGGEWYNEQFF. As DNA, the CDR3 is TGCGCCAGCAGCTCCGGACTAGCGGGGGGCGAATGGTACAATGAGCAGTTCTTC. Using reference TRBV5-1 and TRBJ2-1 for the parts outside the CDR3, the full variable domain is KAGVTQTPRYLIKTRGQQVTLSCSPISGHRSVSWYQQTPGQGLQFLFEYFSETQRNKGNFPGRFSGRQFSNSRSEMNVSTLELGDSALYLCASSSGLAGGEWYNEQFFGPGTRLTVL.

Many counts were recorded for this clonotype. The rearrangement links TRBV5-1 to TRBJ1-2; TRBD1 is a possible D gene (5 bases). The V gene lost 5 bases and the J gene lost 2 bases, with 7 bases spanning the gap. The CDR3 has 12 amino acids. Germline V gives CDR1 SGHRS, CDR2 YFSETQ. In DNA, the CDR3 is TGCGCCAGCAGGAGGGGCAACTATGGCTACACCTTC. Its translation is CASRRGNYGYTF. Combining the CDR3 with reference TRBV5-1 and TRBJ1-2 gives the whole variable domain KAGVTQTPRYLIKTRGQQVTLSCSPISGHRSVSWYQQTPGQGLQFLFEYFSETQRNKGNFPGRFSGRQFSNSRSEMNVSTLELGDSALYLCASRRGNYGYTFGSGTRLTVV.

In regard to this clonotype: This clone may be a read error of a much larger clone one base away. A read error is likely, as this CDR3 ends without the conserved phenylalanine or tryptophan. The V gene is TRBV29-1, the J gene TRBJ2-1, with TRBD1 matching over 11 bases. Germline CDR1 is SQVTM and CDR2 is ANQGSEA. J gave up 3 bases and V 8 bases, and 6 bases lay outside the gene matches. The CDR3 runs to 14 residues. The CDR3 loop is CSTTGTGGYNEQFV. For the CDR3, the DNA is TGCAGCACTACCGGGACAGGGGGCTACAATGAGCAGTTCGTC.

This clonotype appeared many times. V is TRBV20-1 and J is TRBJ2-7, with a possible D match to TRBD1 (6 bases). V was shortened by 5 bases and J by 1 base, with 12 bases between the two germline ends. Germline V lookup: CDR1 DFQATT, CDR2 SNEGSKA (reference sequence). The CDR3 contains 13 residues. This CDR3 reads CSAFDRWSYEQYF. CDR3 nucleotide sequence: TGCAGTGCTTTCGACAGGTGGTCCTACGAGCAGTACTTC.

The sample holds a few counts of this clonotype. This chain uses TRBV5-1 with TRBJ2-1, with 13 bases aligning to TRBD2. V trimming: 3 bases; J trimming: 8 bases; junction bases outside the gene matches: 5. Germline CDR1 SGHRS, CDR2 YFSETQ. This CDR3 is 15 amino acids long. CDR3 coding DNA: TGCGCCAGCAGCTGGGGACTAGCGGGGATCGATGAGCAGTTCTTC. It encodes CASSWGLAGIDEQFF. Variable domain in full (rest from reference TRBV5-1 and TRBJ2-1): KAGVTQTPRYLIKTRGQQVTLSCSPISGHRSVSWYQQTPGQGLQFLFEYFSETQRNKGNFPGRFSGRQFSNSRSEMNVSTLELGDSALYLCASSWGLAGIDEQFFGPGTRLTVL.

This clonotype has more than one count but fewer than ten. This chain joins TRBV20-1 and TRBJ2-7; TRBD2 might be the D (7 bases). Trimming took off 1 base at V and 0 bases at J, with 10 bases between the two ends. Per the germline V gene, CDR1 is DFQATT and CDR2 is SNEGSKA (reference sequence). The CDR3 spans 14 residues. CDR3 DNA sequence: TGCAGTGCTAGAGCCCGGGGGGCCTCCTACGAGCAGTACTTC. Translating it yields CSARARGASYEQYF.

The chain carries TRBV7-9 and TRBJ1-2; 8 nucleotides match TRBD1. V shed 3 bases and J 7 bases; nucleotides not matched to a gene: 13. The CDR3 is 16 amino acids. Germline-derived CDR1 and CDR2 are SEHNR and FQNEAQ (reference sequence). The CDR3 region has the DNA TGTGCCAGCAGCTTGGTTCCAGGGGGCGTTACGTCTGGCTACACCTTC. Translation gives CASSLVPGGVTSGYTF. Drawing the rest from reference TRBV7-9 and TRBJ1-2, the complete variable domain is DTGVSQNPRHKITKRGQNVTFRCDPISEHNRLYWYRQTLGQGPEFLTYFQNEAQLEKSRLLSDRFSAERPKGSFSTLEIQRTEQGDSAMYLCASSLVPGGVTSGYTFGSGTRLTVV.

This clonotype was seen at least ten times. The chain joins TRBV27 to TRBJ2-1; D unresolved. The CDR3 runs 13 residues. CDR1 is MNHEY, CDR2 SMNVEV, per germline (reference sequence). V was cut by 5 bases and J by 10 bases, with 15 bases left in between. The DNA for the CDR3 is TGTGCCAGCAGTCCTTACGTGGGGTACGAGCAGTTCTTC. This translates into CASSPYVGYEQFF.

This clonotype was counted only a few times. This rearrangement joins TRBV19 to TRBJ2-3; the match to TRBD1 covers 8 bases. The CDR3 covers 14 residues. Germline V gene data show CDR1 as LNHDA and CDR2 as SQIVND (reference sequence). V shed 5 bases and J 5 bases; nucleotides not matched to a gene: 6. The CDR3 nucleotides read TGTGCCAGTAGTGAAATCAGGGGGCTAGATACGCAGTATTTT. It codes for CASSEIRGLDTQYF.

DNA of the CDR3: TGTGCCAGCAGCTTAGTTCGGGAGACCCAGTACTTC. Translation: CASSLVRETQYF. The chain links TRBV7-2 to TRBJ2-5; D ambiguous. Trimming stripped 1 base from V and 5 bases from J, with 5 bases between. The length of the CDR3 is 12 residues. CDR1 is SGHTA and CDR2 is FQGNSA in the germline V gene.

A few counts support this clonotype. The V gene is TRBV7-9, the J gene TRBJ1-5, with D unresolved. The germline V gene encodes CDR1 SEHNR and CDR2 FQNEAQ (reference sequence). V was shortened by 5 bases and J by 6 bases, with 8 bases between the two germline ends. This CDR3 is 12 amino acids long. The CDR3 reads CASSLTGQPQHF. In DNA form, the CDR3 reads TGTGCCAGCAGCCTAACTGGTCAGCCCCAGCATTTT.

This clonotype was seen a handful of times. The rearrangement links TRBV5-4 to TRBJ2-7; a possible D gene is TRBD1 (6 bases). Germline CDR1 SGHNT, CDR2 YYREEE (reference sequence). This CDR3 comprises 15 residues. V was pared by 2 bases and J by 6 bases, with 18 bases between. CDR3 protein: CASSLTGTGNGEQYF. CDR3 bases: TGTGCCAGCAGCTTAACGGGCACAGGGAACGGCGAGCAGTACTTC.

The chain links TRBV5-1 to TRBJ1-1; TRBD1 aligns across 9 bases. CDR3 size: 17 residues. CDR1 and CDR2 from the germline V gene are SGHRS and YFSETQ. V was clipped by 4 bases and J by 0 bases; unmatched bases: 10. The CDR3 region is CASSPTGTGFMNTEAFF. In DNA form, the CDR3 reads TGCGCCAGCAGCCCAACCGGGACAGGGTTCATGAACACTGAAGCTTTCTTT.

The rearrangement joins TRBV12-3 or TRBV12-4 to TRBJ2-1, with TRBD2 identical over 8 bases. V shed 6 bases and J 2 bases; nucleotides not matched to a gene: 12. The length of the CDR3 is 17 residues. In DNA form, the CDR3 reads TGTGCCAGCAGCAAACAAATCGCGGGAGGCCCCTACAATGAGCAGTTCTTC. Translated: CASSKQIAGGPYNEQFF.

The chain uses TRBV6-1 and TRBJ2-6; no firm D call. The CDR3 sequence is 15 residues long. Looked up from germline, CDR1 is MNHNS and CDR2 is SASEGT. V was pared by 6 bases and J by 0 bases, with 9 bases between. The CDR3, as DNA: TGTGCCAGCAGCCAGTATAGCTCTGGGGCCAACGTCCTGACTTTC. As protein: CASSQYSSGANVLTF.

This clonotype was observed a few times. The chain couples TRBV7-8 to TRBJ1-5; D gene ambiguous. V lost 3 bases, J lost 7 bases, and 10 bases lay in between. This CDR3 is 13 amino acids long. In germline, CDR1 is SGHVS, CDR2 FQNEAQ. CDR3 nucleotides: TGTGCCAGCAGCTTCGAGGCAAAGCAGCCCCAGCATTTT. It yields the protein CASSFEAKQPQHF.

At least ten counts were recorded for this clonotype. The gene calls are TRBV12-3 or TRBV12-4 and TRBJ2-7; 11 bases map to TRBD1. V lost 5 bases to trimming and J lost 3 bases; unmatched junction nucleotides: 6. CDR3 length equals 15 residues. DNA for the CDR3: TGTGCCAGCAGTCAAACCGGGACAGGGGGCTACGAGCAGTACTTC. Translating gives CASSQTGTGGYEQYF.

As to this clonotype: With a much larger clone just one base away, this may be a read error. This is likely a read error, given that the CDR3 carries no conserved phenylalanine or tryptophan at its end. The rearrangement links TRBV6-5 to TRBJ1-3; D call uncertain. CDR1 and CDR2 from the germline V gene are MNHEY and SVGAGI. The CDR3 is 16 residues long. Trimming stripped 0 bases from V and 4 bases from J, with 13 bases between. The CDR3 bases are TGTGCCAGCAGTTACTCCCTTTTCGAACTGGGAAACACCATATATTCT. This translates into CASSYSLFELGNTIYS.

V is TRBV6-5 and J is TRBJ1-1; tentative D call: TRBD1 (6 bases). V lost 4 bases to trimming and J lost 1 base, with 10 bases between them. CDR1 is MNHEY, CDR2 SVGAGI, per germline. The CDR3 runs 14 residues. The CDR3 DNA follows: TGTGCCAGCAGTTTAGGGACAACGAACACTGAAGCTTTCTTT. Amino acids: CASSLGTTNTEAFF.

This clonotype was detected many times. J is TRBJ2-2 and V is TRBV20-1; D not resolved. CDR1 DFQATT and CDR2 SNEGSKA come from the germline V gene (reference sequence). V gave up 1 base and J gave up 1 base, with 7 bases separating them. CDR3 length: 14 amino acids. This CDR3 is CSARGAENTGELFF. CDR3 nucleotide sequence: TGCAGTGCTAGAGGGGCGGAGAACACCGGGGAGCTGTTTTTT.

The sample holds many counts of this clonotype. V is TRBV5-1 and J is TRBJ1-2; tentative D call: TRBD1 (5 bases). The CDR3 has 12 amino acids. V was shortened by 2 bases and J by 9 bases, with 11 bases between the two germline ends. Germline CDR1 and CDR2: SGHRS and YFSETQ. CDR3 sequence reads: CASSFRGDSYTF. The CDR3 region has the DNA TGCGCCAGCAGCTTTCGGGGGGATAGCTACACCTTC.

The chain links TRBV6-5 to TRBJ2-7; D gene ambiguous. CDR1 is MNHEY, CDR2 SVGAGI, per germline. Trimming pared 4 bases from V and 0 bases from J, leaving 13 bases between. The CDR3 is 15 residues long. CDR3 residues: CASSSGPRSSYEQYF. The CDR3 nucleotides read TGTGCCAGCAGTTCAGGACCGAGGAGCTCCTACGAGCAGTACTTC.